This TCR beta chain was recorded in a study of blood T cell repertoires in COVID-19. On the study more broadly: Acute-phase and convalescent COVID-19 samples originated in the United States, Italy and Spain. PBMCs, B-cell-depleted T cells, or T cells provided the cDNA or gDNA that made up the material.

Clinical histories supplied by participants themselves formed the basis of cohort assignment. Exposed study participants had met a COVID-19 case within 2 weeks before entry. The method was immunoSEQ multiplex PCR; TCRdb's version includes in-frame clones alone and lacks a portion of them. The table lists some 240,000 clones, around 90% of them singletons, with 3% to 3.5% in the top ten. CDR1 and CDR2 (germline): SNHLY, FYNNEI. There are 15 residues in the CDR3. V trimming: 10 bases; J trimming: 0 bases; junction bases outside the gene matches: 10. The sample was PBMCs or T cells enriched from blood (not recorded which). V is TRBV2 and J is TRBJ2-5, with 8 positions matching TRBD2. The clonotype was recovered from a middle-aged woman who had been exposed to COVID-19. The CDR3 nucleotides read TGTGCCACCGGCAGGGCTAGCGGGTACCAAGAGACCCAGTACTTC. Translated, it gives CATGRASGYQETQYF.